The rows below give T cell receptor beta chains drawn from one sample of a study of PD-1 blockade in classical Hodgkin lymphoma. Repertoires were generated with immunoSEQ multiplex PCR, while TCRdb's copy carries only in-frame clones and drops some. Found here are fewer than 45,000 clones, about 88% of them singletons; the top ten hold more than 5.5%. The sample consisted of peripheral blood mononuclear cells (PBMCs), taken before the second cycle of nivolumab. These receptors were taken from a human donor with classical Hodgkin lymphoma. Each CDR3 is given with its conserved first and last residue. Each record gives: J gene, D gene, V gene, clone size, CDR3 protein, CDR3 DNA. D genes are given only for firm matches. Some rows have no size entry. The others give once, few or many, or a class for an expanded clone.

TRBJ1-2,-,TRBV28,-,CASSSGLGGYTF,TGTGCCAGCAGTTCAGGGCTTGGAGGCTACACCTTC
TRBJ2-7,-,TRBV6-1,-,CASSLSGFYEQYF,TGTGCCAGCAGTTTATCGGGTTTCTACGAGCAGTACTTC
TRBJ1-2,-,TRBV20-1,-,CSARTGPGYTF,TGCAGTGCGAGAACAGGGCCCGGCTACACCTTC
TRBJ1-5,-,TRBV19,-,CASHIYSLGQPQHF,TGTGCCAGCCACATCTACAGCCTTGGCCAGCCCCAGCATTTT
TRBJ2-7,-,TRBV18,once,CASSPGSYEQYF,TGTGCCAGCTCACCAGGCTCCTACGAGCAGTACTTC
TRBJ2-7,TRBD1,TRBV2,-,CASVRDRAKYEQYF,TGTGCCAGCGTTCGGGACAGGGCGAAATACGAGCAGTACTTC
TRBJ2-7,-,TRBV10-2,few,CATSSRYEQYF,TGCGCCACCTCTAGTAGGTACGAGCAGTACTTC
TRBJ2-4,TRBD2,TRBV7-2,-,CASSLSGGSQNLAKNIQYF,TGTGCCAGCAGCTTATCCGGGGGGTCCCAGAACCTAGCCAAAAACATTCAGTACTTC
TRBJ2-7,TRBD2,TRBV7-3,-,CASSHRSLAGPYEQYF,TGTGCCAGCAGCCACCGGTCGCTAGCGGGGCCCTACGAGCAGTACTTC
TRBJ1-5,-,TRBV19,-,CASSIGAARDQPQHF,TGTGCCAGTAGTATAGGGGCAGCCAGGGATCAGCCCCAGCATTTT
TRBJ2-5,TRBD2,TRBV18,-,CASSPGLVGETQYF,TGTGCCAGCTCACCGGGACTAGTGGGTGAGACCCAGTACTTC
TRBJ2-1,-,TRBV29-1,-,CSALGGGYYNEQFF,TGCAGCGCCTTGGGGGGAGGATACTACAATGAGCAGTTCTTC
TRBJ2-7,TRBD1,TRBV19,-,CATRSPGQSSYEQYF,TGTGCCACCCGATCCCCGGGACAGTCCTCCTACGAGCAGTACTTC
TRBJ2-1,TRBD2,TRBV7-3,once,CASSPGLASNNEQFF,TGTGCCAGCAGTCCGGGACTAGCGTCCAACAATGAGCAGTTCTTC
TRBJ1-1,-,TRBV15,-,CATSRDRSRAFF,TGTGCCACCAGCAGAGATCGAAGTAGAGCTTTCTTT
TRBJ2-7,TRBD1,TRBV7-3,-,CASSPGTGPYEQYF,TGTGCCAGCAGCCCCGGGACAGGACCCTACGAGCAGTACTTC
TRBJ1-5,-,TRBV6-1,-,CASSENTPSNQPQHF,TGTGCCAGCAGTGAAAACACACCCAGCAATCAGCCCCAGCATTTT
TRBJ2-2,TRBD2,TRBV9,-,CASSVLAGPGELFF,TGTGCCAGCAGCGTACTAGCGGGACCCGGGGAGCTGTTTTTT
TRBJ2-2,TRBD1,TRBV6-1,-,CASSSGTGRAGELFF,TGTGCCAGCAGTTCCGGGACAGGGAGGGCCGGGGAGCTGTTTTTT
TRBJ2-7,-,TRBV29-1,-,CSVDGFRGGSYEQYF,TGCAGCGTTGATGGTTTCAGGGGCGGGTCCTACGAGCAGTACTTC
TRBJ1-3,TRBD1,TRBV5-1,-,CASSLRDSGNTIYF,TGCGCCAGCAGCCTCCGGGACAGTGGAAACACCATATATTTT
TRBJ1-2,-,TRBV29-1,-,CSVGFTDTNYGYTF,TGCAGCGTTGGGTTTACAGATACTAACTATGGCTACACCTTC
TRBJ1-3,-,TRBV4-1,once,CASSQVTGNTIYF,TGCGCCAGCAGCCAAGTCACCGGAAACACCATATATTTT
TRBJ1-2,-,TRBV18,-,CASSPGPNYGYTF,TGTGCCAGCTCACCAGGTCCTAACTATGGCTACACCTTC
TRBJ2-7,-,TRBV29-1,-,CSVEKPSSYEQYF,TGCAGCGTTGAGAAGCCAAGCTCCTACGAGCAGTACTTC
TRBJ2-7,-,TRBV7-2,few,CASSLTSYEQYF,TGTGCCAGCAGCTTAACCAGCTACGAGCAGTACTTC
TRBJ2-7,-,TRBV5-1,-,CASSPTPDRTYEQYF,TGCGCCAGCAGCCCCACCCCGGACAGAACCTACGAGCAGTACTTC
TRBJ1-5,TRBD1,TRBV19,-,CASSATGMSNQPQHF,TGTGCCAGTAGTGCGACAGGGATGAGCAATCAGCCCCAGCATTTT
TRBJ1-4,-,TRBV9,few,CASSVGRDATNEKLFF,TGTGCCAGCAGCGTAGGGAGGGACGCAACTAATGAAAAACTGTTTTTT
TRBJ2-7,TRBD1,TRBV5-1,-,CASSPQGLAHEQYF,TGCGCCAGCAGCCCACAGGGGCTTGCGCACGAGCAGTACTTC
TRBJ2-2,-,TRBV5-1,-,CASSPAVGTGELFF,TGCGCCAGCAGCCCGGCAGTGGGGACCGGGGAGCTGTTTTTT
TRBJ2-1,-,TRBV6-5,-,CASSTTSYNEQFF,TGTGCCAGCAGTACGACTAGCTACAATGAGCAGTTCTTC
TRBJ2-1,TRBD2,TRBV9,-,CASSVGGLAATYNEQFF,TGTGCCAGCAGCGTAGGTGGACTAGCGGCTACCTACAATGAGCAGTTCTTC
TRBJ2-2,TRBD1,TRBV6-1,-,CASRTGQFAGELFF,TGTGCCAGCAGGACGGGACAGTTCGCCGGGGAGCTGTTTTTT
TRBJ1-1,TRBD1,TRBV5-1,-,CASSLANLQDRGRRAFF,TGCGCCAGCAGCTTGGCCAACCTTCAAGACAGGGGACGCCGCGCTTTCTTT
TRBJ2-5,TRBD2,TRBV4-1,-,CASSQASGSDQETQYF,TGCGCCAGCAGCCAGGCTAGCGGGAGTGATCAAGAGACCCAGTACTTC
TRBJ1-1,TRBD1,TRBV28,-,CASSELGQGNTEAFF,TGTGCCAGCAGTGAACTCGGACAGGGAAACACTGAAGCTTTCTTT
TRBJ2-1,-,TRBV27,-,CASSFLAEAAYNEQFF,TGTGCCAGCAGTTTCCTTGCGGAGGCCGCTTACAATGAGCAGTTCTTC
TRBJ2-3,-,TRBV7-9,-,CASSFYGGITDTQYF,TGTGCCAGCAGCTTTTATGGGGGTATAACAGATACGCAGTATTTT
TRBJ1-3,-,TRBV4-2,-,CASSQEVTGSSGNTIYF,TGTGCCAGCAGCCAAGAAGTTACAGGGAGCTCTGGAAACACCATATATTTT
TRBJ2-7,-,TRBV28,-,CASSDYEQYF,TGTGCCAGCAGCGACTACGAGCAGTACTTC
TRBJ2-5,TRBD1,TRBV27,once,CASSGSGTGEETQYF,TGTGCCAGCAGTGGATCCGGGACAGGGGAGGAGACCCAGTACTTC
TRBJ1-5,TRBD1,TRBV6-5,-,CASSLGTGPNQPQHF,TGTGCCAGCAGCCTCGGGACAGGGCCGAATCAGCCCCAGCATTTT
TRBJ2-7,TRBD2,TRBV27,-,CASSLSSGRYYEQYF,TGTGCCAGCAGTTTATCCAGCGGGAGGTACTACGAGCAGTACTTC
TRBJ2-3,TRBD2,TRBV5-1,-,CASSLVLSGSGTDTQYF,TGCGCCAGCAGCTTGGTCCTTAGCGGGAGCGGCACAGATACGCAGTATTTT
TRBJ2-5,TRBD2,TRBV5-1,-,CASSIGLAGESHF,TGCGCCAGCAGCATCGGACTAGCGGGAGAATCCCACTTC
TRBJ2-2,TRBD1,TRBV5-1,-,CASADRVGGTGELFF,TGCGCCAGCGCTGACAGGGTAGGCGGCACCGGGGAGCTGTTTTTT
TRBJ1-2,-,TRBV15,-,CATSRAGQDRRNYGYTF,TGTGCCACCAGCAGAGCCGGCCAGGACCGAAGAAATTATGGCTACACCTTC
TRBJ2-5,TRBD1,TRBV19,-,CASSIRTGPETQYF,TGTGCCAGTAGTATAAGGACAGGGCCGGAGACCCAGTACTTC
TRBJ2-7,-,TRBV7-2,-,CASSPTGNIYEQYF,TGTGCCAGCAGCCCGACAGGTAATATCTACGAGCAGTACTTC
TRBJ2-7,TRBD1,TRBV13,-,CASSPGTGGYEQYF,TGTGCCAGCAGCCCCGGGACAGGGGGCTACGAGCAGTACTTC
TRBJ2-7,-,TRBV27,-,CASNPLRYEQYF,TGTGCCAGCAACCCGTTGAGATACGAGCAGTACTTC
TRBJ2-1,-,TRBV19,-,CASSITAGPYNEQFF,TGTGCCAGTAGTATAACGGCGGGGCCCTACAATGAGCAGTTCTTC
TRBJ1-1,-,TRBV19,-,CASSVGTTEAFF,TGTGCCAGTAGTGTCGGGACAACCGAAGCTTTCTTT
TRBJ1-5,-,TRBV2,once,CASSSQRGNSNQPQHF,TGTGCCAGCAGTAGTCAGCGGGGTAATAGCAATCAGCCCCAGCATTTT
TRBJ2-3,TRBD2,TRBV7-3,-,CASSLAGGTGTDTQYF,TGTGCCAGCAGCTTAGCCGGGGGGACCGGCACAGATACGCAGTATTTT
TRBJ1-4,-,TRBV14,medium-sized,CASSQDPGAGEKLFF,TGTGCCAGCAGCCAAGATCCGGGGGCGGGTGAAAAACTGTTTTTT
TRBJ1-2,TRBD1,TRBV7-3,-,CASRHRDSPNYGYTF,TGTGCCAGCAGACACCGGGACAGCCCTAACTATGGCTACACCTTC
TRBJ2-2,-,TRBV5-5,-,CASSLGQGGNTGELFF,TGTGCCAGCAGCTTGGGACAGGGAGGAAACACCGGGGAGCTGTTTTTT
TRBJ2-7,TRBD1,TRBV5-1,-,CASSPPGTGLYEQYF,TGCGCCAGCAGCCCGCCGGGGACAGGACTCTACGAGCAGTACTTC